This T cell receptor (beta chain) derives from a study of human T cells and chemical hapten exposure (dated by TCRdb to the early 2020s). In the study overall: For sensitization, 2% DPC in acetone was applied to a roughly 2 cm by roughly 2 cm area of upper inner arm skin. The patient cohort, mostly female, included alopecia areata with under or over 50% scalp involvement, alopecia totalis and alopecia universalis. Around 30 alopecia patients provided blood for TCR sequencing at one to four time points (pre-sensitization, 2, 6 and 24 weeks). In alopecia patients, the study followed how the peripheral blood TCR repertoire changed in vivo over primary and secondary sensitization to diphenylcyclopropenone (DPC), a hapten. Patients additionally received weekly therapeutic DPC doses to the scalp throughout the approximately 25-week study period. Libraries were pooled for sequencing, and per-sample TCR yields varied mainly because of small differences in library volumes within the pool. Blood samples were taken from patients before sensitization (week 0) and then at 2, 6 and about 24 weeks after DPC sensitization. Patch testing was performed on the upper back with Finn chambers containing 0.01% DPC, and the patch tests were scored after 6 days according to International Contact Dermatitis Research Group standards. The full study reports these points: After repeated subsampling, changes were observed in the strength of the expansion versus patch-test correlation and in the threshold at which the correlation became significant. The number of TCRs above 1 in 1000 frequency did not change with DPC sensitization; there was no evidence of global repertoire structure alterations. All patients had alopecia, a presumed autoimmune disease, so their immune response might differ from that of healthy individuals. Patch test score correlated positively with the number of PT1 expanded TCRs, reaching significance at thresholds 8, 16 and 32 but not at 4. Significantly more large CDR3 similarity clusters were formed by expanded TCRs than by pre-sensitization or healthy control sets, consistent with antigen-driven responses.

This sample's time point label indicates: pre-sensitization, week 0. The sample's treatment or condition, from its label and the paper: therapeutic diphenylcyclopropenone sensitization with weekly scalp DPC. At each patch-test visit, blood was drawn before the patch test was applied. To be eligible, patients had to be aged 18 to 70, diagnosed with alopecia and judged suitable for DPC therapy, while pregnant patients were excluded. Total RNA was extracted from unfractionated whole blood that had been collected in Tempus Blood RNA tubes. Receptor amplification or capture employed RACE. Sequencing relied on a NextSeq 500. Library preparation attached unique molecular identifiers to individual cDNA molecules for quantitative, reproducible TCR counting. Each blood RNA sample was used to sequence both TCR alpha and TCR beta chains. The study's own analysis went as follows. Samples had a median of approximately 96,000 TCRs, with a range from roughly 20,000 to 700,000. V, J and CDR3 annotation of the TCR reads was performed with the Decombinator software suite. For PS versus PT1 abundance plots, all samples were subsampled to the same number of TCRs (28,000). TCRs were defined as expanded if absent before sensitization and observed at least eight times at the 2-week time point. TCRdb applied fastp at Q25 and MiXCR to the public reads, then kept only in-frame beta chains. Records with the same CDR3 protein are collapsed into one entry carrying the most frequent genes and DNA. Here the V and J calls rest on TCRdb's processing, not on the authors' analysis. Counted in this sample were more than 300,000 distinct CDR3 sequences; 4.5% to 5.5% of them appeared once. The top ten hold about 7.7% of the sample.

The germline V gene gives CDR1 as MNHEY and CDR2 as SVGEGT. After removal of 4 bases from V and 7 bases from J, the junction retains 11 bases not matched to a gene. The CDR3 numbers 17 residues from cysteine through phenylalanine. Just the 51-base CDR3 DNA is kept, in frame starting at base 1. This clonotype was found many times. Its antigen is still unknown. No base quality values were provided; no much bigger clone lies one nucleotide off. The clonotype originates from a woman aged 18-30 years with alopecia areata. Some clones in this sample may be carry-over from other donors' samples. The sequencing used whole blood, collected in connection with sensitization to the hapten diphenylcyclopropenone (DPC). Recombination linked TRBV6-2 or TRBV6-3 to TRBJ2-2; 11 of the junction bases match TRBD1. The CDR3 protein is CASSSPGQGAYGGELFF. In nucleotide form, the sequence is TGTGCCAGCAGTTCTCCCGGACAGGGGGCATACGGCGGGGAGCTGTTTTTT.